These 9 T cell receptor beta chains were sequenced from one sample in a study of Graves' ophthalmopathy and Graves' hyperthyroidism. Amplification from RNA transcripts yielded the TCR beta CDR3 regions. First-round RT-PCR with HTBI primers preceded a second-round multiplex PCR. TCRdb called the multiplex PCR reads again in MiXCR, with one record for every CDR3 protein. The profile shows 210,000 or so distinct CDR3 sequences, 29% of them singletons. Sequences were obtained from peripheral blood. The receptors here all came from a man aged 50 to 60 with Graves' ophthalmopathy.

This clonotype appeared many times. The chain joins TRBV5-5 to TRBJ2-5; the D call may be TRBD1 or TRBD2 (5 bases each). Trimming removed 2 bases from V and 1 base from J, with 12 bases in between. This CDR3 is 15 amino acids long. Looked up from germline, CDR1 is SGHKS and CDR2 is YYEKEE (reference sequence). CDR3 sequence (DNA): TGTGCCAGCAGCTTCATCGGGGCCGCCCAAGAGACCCAGTACTTC. Translation gives CASSFIGAAQETQYF.

This chain uses TRBV11-1 with TRBJ1-3; no definite D call. Germline V CDR1 and CDR2: SGHAT, FQDESV (reference sequence). This CDR3 region has 14 residues. V was shortened by 6 bases and J by 0 bases, with 9 bases between the two germline ends. The CDR3 DNA sequence: TGTGCCAGCAGAGCCGGGAACTCTGGAAACACCATATATTTT. Amino acids: CASRAGNSGNTIYF.

This sequence joins TRBV24-1 and TRBJ2-7; D unresolved. The V end lost 10 bases, the J end lost 2 bases, and 11 bases lay between the germline ends. Germline CDR1 KGHDR, CDR2 SFDVKD. The CDR3 totals 12 residues. The CDR3 nucleotides read TGTGCCACTCAAGGGTCGGCCTACGAGCAGTACTTC. This encodes CATQGSAYEQYF.

This clonotype was found many times. The V and J genes are TRBV19 and TRBJ2-5; 11 nucleotides line up with TRBD2. The CDR3 spans 15 residues. Germline values: CDR1 LNHDA, CDR2 SQIVND (reference sequence). The V and J ends lost 10 bases and 4 bases, in that order; junction bases with no gene match: 11. As DNA, the CDR3 is TGTGCCACCTCCCAGGGTCTAGCGGGAGGAGAGACCCAGTACTTC. Protein sequence: CATSQGLAGGETQYF.

The sample holds many counts of this clonotype. This rearrangement joins TRBV28 to TRBJ1-1; D unresolved. This CDR3 contains 17 residues. Germline CDR1 and CDR2: MDHEN and SYDVKM. Trimming shortened V by 3 bases and J by 2 bases, and 19 bases separated the two germline ends. CDR3 sequence: CASSFRSARGVNTEAFF. CDR3 DNA sequence: TGTGCCAGCAGTTTTCGCTCTGCGCGCGGGGTAAACACTGAAGCTTTCTTT.

This clonotype was counted ten times or more. This chain uses TRBV19 with TRBJ1-1, with 8 bases that match TRBD1. The trim removed 5 bases at V and 7 bases at J, leaving 3 bases unmatched. The CDR3 contains 12 residues. The germline gives CDR1 LNHDA, CDR2 SQIVND (reference sequence). CDR3 sequence (DNA): TGTGCCAGTAGTGGACAGGGACTTGAAGCTTTCTTT. It yields the protein CASSGQGLEAFF.

The rearrangement uses TRBV28 and TRBJ1-6; 8 positions match TRBD1. With 4 bases clipped from V and 11 bases from J, the junction kept 16 bases outside the gene matches. The CDR3 length is 17 residues. The germline V gene encodes CDR1 MDHEN and CDR2 SYDVKM. CDR3 DNA sequence: TGTGCCAGCAGTTCTTCCGGACAGGGAGGGGGCAGGGCACCCCTCCACTTT. Translation: CASSSSGQGGGRAPLHF.

CDR3 region: CATSRGVGQQNTEAFF. The CDR3 coding sequence is TGTGCCACCAGCCGGGGGGTAGGACAGCAGAACACTGAAGCTTTCTTT. The chain combines TRBV15 with TRBJ1-1; D might be TRBD1 (6 bases). Deletions cut 5 bases from V and 1 base from J, with 17 bases between. The CDR3 has 16 residues. Germline CDR1 LNHNV, CDR2 YYDKDF (reference sequence).

This clonotype was seen ten or more times. This sequence joins TRBV28 and TRBJ2-7; TRBD2 matches at 7 bases. CDR1 is MDHEN and CDR2 is SYDVKM in the germline V gene. The CDR3 is 14 amino acids. V lost 4 bases to trimming and J lost 4 bases; unmatched junction nucleotides: 7. DNA for the CDR3: TGTGCCAGCAGTTATACAGCGGGGCCTTACGAGCAGTACTTC. This gives the protein CASSYTAGPYEQYF.